This T cell receptor beta chain was sequenced for a study of T-cell reconstitution after alpha-beta-depleted transplantation in children. The CDR3 totals 15 residues. Germline V lookup: CDR1 SGHTA, CDR2 FQGNSA. Trimming pared 1 base from V and 8 bases from J, leaving 14 bases between. The library targeted TCRbeta and was prepared with unique molecular identifiers. In TCRdb, the PCR reads were re-called with MiXCR into one record per CDR3 protein. The sample has almost 600,000 distinct CDR3 sequences; 25% to 30% are singletons. General study results and limits: Counts and diversity of T cells one year after transplant came mostly from newly produced T cells. After transplant, at about two months, alpha-beta T cells were reportedly derived from several hundred expanded graft clones. The study traced high day-60 TCRbeta diversity in some patients to surviving recipient T cells and thymic progenitors.

For this clonotype: The antigen is unknown.

The rearrangement links TRBV7-2 to TRBJ1-4; D possibly corresponds to TRBD1 (6 bases). Sequenced here: PBMCs, sampled before TCRalphabeta/CD19-depleted stem cell transplant. This receptor was obtained from a boy under three years old with Wiskott-Aldrich syndrome, due to receive a stem cell transplant. The CDR3 region is CASSLDGGLGEKLFF. The CDR3 region has the DNA TGTGCCAGCAGCTTAGATGGGGGGCTTGGAGAAAAACTGTTTTTT.